Sequencing of this T cell receptor beta chain was carried out in a study of cytomegalovirus exposure and HLA in healthy donors. Both 60 Vbeta primers and 13 Jbeta primers went into the PCR. Authors' analysis steps: Roughly 11 million shared chains were among about 80 million unique TCR beta chains counted in a later analysis. Clones were read by immunoSEQ multiplex PCR, and TCRdb kept only the in-frame ones, dropping some. That table is the source of V, J and clone size, and D and trimming were worked out from the DNA. Of under 200,000 clones listed, roughly 77% are singletons. Study observations and caveats: A later analysis reportedly found fewer N-insertions in an Asian-associated ancestry cluster than the approximately 700-donor mean. Later work found most CMV-associated TCR beta chains apparently HLA-restricted.

As for this clone: The target antigen is unknown.

Donors had nominal health at sampling but likely had unrecorded immune exposures. Sequenced sample: PBMCs. The TCR sequence derives from a man aged 35-49 years in good health and CMV-seropositive.

The CDR3 nucleotides read TGTGCCAGCAGTTGGAACTCTGTACGGGGTGTAGGGGAGCTGTTTTTT. Translation gives CASSWNSVRGVGELFF. This chain connects TRBV6-5 to TRBJ2-2, with D possibly TRBD2 on 5 matching bases. The germline V gene has CDR1 MNHEY and CDR2 SVGAGI. There are 16 residues in the CDR3. Trimming left V 4 bases short and J 8 bases short, with 20 bases between.